What follows are 27 T cell receptor beta chains derived from one specimen sequenced in a study of blood T cell repertoires in COVID-19. Profiled with immunoSEQ multiplex PCR; TCRdb holds only in-frame clones, not every one. The table shows 190,000 or so clones, with around nine tenths occurring only once. Sequenced sample: peripheral blood. Receptor source: a woman younger than 35 who had recovered from COVID-19.

The J gene is TRBJ2-3, the V gene TRBV12-3 or TRBV12-4; 7 bases map to TRBD2. The CDR3 contains 12 residues. V lost 7 bases and J lost 5; bases outside the gene matches: 3. Here the CDR3 reads CASNPGGDTQYF. CDR3 bases: TGTGCCAGCAACCCGGGGGGAGATACGCAGTATTTT.

Notes on this clone: Other DNA variants within this sample encode the same CDR3. The chain is built from TRBV6-2 or TRBV6-3 and TRBJ2-3; 8 positions agree with TRBD1. The CDR3 covers 14 residues. Germline V gene sequence: CDR1 MNHEY, CDR2 SVGEGT. V trimming: 5 bases; J trimming: 0 bases; junction bases outside the gene matches: 1. CDR3 sequence: CASSRTGSTDTQYF. CDR3 sequence (DNA): TGTGCCAGCAGTCGGACAGGGAGCACAGATACGCAGTATTTT.

The chain couples TRBV5-4 to TRBJ1-1; 7 bases align to TRBD1. The CDR3 totals 18 residues. J lost 2 bases, V lost 2 bases, and 15 bases had no gene match. Per germline, CDR1 SGHNT and CDR2 YYREEE (reference sequence). CDR3 residues: CASSLLPRRQGGNTEAFF. CDR3 nucleotides: TGTGCCAGCAGCTTATTACCCCGGCGACAGGGAGGTAACACTGAAGCTTTCTTT.

The rearrangement links TRBV5-1 to TRBJ2-3; 10 bases line up with TRBD2. This CDR3 region has 16 residues. Looked up from germline, CDR1 is SGHRS and CDR2 is YFSETQ. After removal of 7 bases from V and 3 bases from J, the junction contained 11 bases not matched to a gene. CDR3 nucleotide sequence: TGCGCCAGCCGATTCACGTCTAGCGGGGGTACAGATACGCAGTATTTT. It yields the protein CASRFTSSGGTDTQYF.

The V call is TRBV3-1 (or the pseudogene TRBV3-2), the J call TRBJ2-7; TRBD2 aligns across 7 bases. Germline V gene data show CDR1 as LGHDT and CDR2 as YNNKEL (reference sequence). V was pared by 4 bases and J by 3 bases, with 3 bases of the junction left unmatched. CDR3 length: 13 residues. The CDR3 here is CASSPASGYEQYV. The CDR3 DNA reads as TGTGCCAGCAGCCCCGCTAGCGGCTACGAGCAGTACGTC.

V is TRBV29-1 and J is TRBJ1-1; no definite D call. The V and J ends lost 6 bases and 5 bases respectively, with 10 bases between them. The CDR3 is made up of 11 amino acids. The germline gives CDR1 SQVTM, CDR2 ANQGSEA. CDR3 sequence reads: CSVQLRTEAFF. Written as DNA, the CDR3 is TGCAGCGTCCAATTGAGAACTGAAGCTTTCTTT. The full variable domain, rest sourced from reference TRBV29-1 and TRBJ1-1, is SAVISQKPSRDICQRGTSLTIQCQVDSQVTMMFWYRQQPGQSLTLIATANQGSEATYESGFVIDKFPISRPNLTFSTLTVSNMSPEDSSIYLCSVQLRTEAFFGQGTRLTVV.

This sequence joins TRBV12-3 or TRBV12-4 and TRBJ2-7; D possibly corresponds to TRBD1 (5 bases). The CDR3 covers 12 residues. The V end was cut by 5 bases, the J end by 4 bases, with 9 bases between. CDR3 amino acids: CASSPQGYEQYF. Written as DNA, the CDR3 is TGTGCCAGCAGTCCGCAGGGATACGAGCAGTACTTC.

This rearrangement joins TRBV7-2 to TRBJ2-3; D is uncertain. CDR3 length: 16 residues. Per the germline V gene, CDR1 is SGHTA and CDR2 is FQGNSA. V shed 0 bases and J shed 0 bases, with 10 bases lying between them. CDR3 in amino acids: CASSLASPASTDTQYF. The CDR3 DNA sequence: TGTGCCAGCAGCTTAGCTTCTCCCGCGAGCACAGATACGCAGTATTTT.

The chain is built from TRBV14 and TRBJ2-7; a possible D gene is TRBD2 (5 bases). In germline, CDR1 is SGHDN, CDR2 FVKESK. The V end was cut by 1 base, the J end by 6 bases, with 10 bases between. CDR3 size: 13 residues. The CDR3 DNA reads TGTGCCAGCAGCCAAGGGTTCGGACTCGAGCAGTACGTC. Protein: CASSQGFGLEQYV.

This rearrangement joins TRBV7-8 to TRBJ2-1, with 10 bases that match TRBD2. The V gene's germline CDR1 is SGHVS and CDR2 FQNEAQ. CDR3 size: 13 residues. V was clipped by 8 bases and J by 10 bases; unmatched bases: 8. CDR3 region: CASGASGRQEQFF. The CDR3, as DNA: TGTGCCAGCGGAGCTAGCGGGAGACAAGAGCAGTTCTTC. The full variable domain, in which reference TRBV7-8 and TRBJ2-1 provide the parts outside the CDR3, is GAGVSQSPRYKVAKRGQDVALRCDPISGHVSLFWYQQALGQGPEFLTYFQNEAQLDKSGLPSDRFFAERPEGSVSTLKIQRTQQEDSAVYLCASGASGRQEQFFGPGTRLTVL.

The table lists this clone with a few counts. This chain joins TRBV6-6 and TRBJ2-3; 10 bases are a match to TRBD2. The CDR3 is 15 amino acids. V lost 4 bases to trimming and J lost 6 bases; unmatched junction nucleotides: 7. From germline, CDR1 is MNHNY and CDR2 SVGAGI (reference sequence). The CDR3 reads CASSFGLADADTQYF. In DNA, the CDR3 is TGTGCCAGCAGTTTCGGACTAGCGGACGCGGATACGCAGTATTTT.

This chain links TRBV15 with TRBJ2-3; 7 bases line up with TRBD2. The CDR3 has 16 amino acids. In germline, CDR1 is LNHNV, CDR2 YYDKDF (reference sequence). Unmatched junction bases numbered 5, after V lost 1 base and J lost 1 base. The CDR3 here is CATSRGQGGGTDTQYF. CDR3 coding DNA: TGTGCCACCAGCAGAGGGCAGGGAGGGGGCACAGATACGCAGTATTTT.

J is TRBJ1-2 and V is TRBV5-6; unclear D gene. V was shortened by 2 bases and J by 4 bases, with 15 bases between the two germline ends. The CDR3 loop spans 15 amino acids. The germline V gene encodes CDR1 SGHDT and CDR2 YYEEEE. The CDR3 is CASSFGVSASYGYTF. CDR3 sequence (DNA): TGTGCCAGCAGCTTCGGGGTCTCAGCTTCCTATGGCTACACCTTC.

The chain combines TRBV9 with TRBJ1-1; a possible D gene is TRBD1 (6 bases). V dropped 3 bases and J dropped 4 bases, with 16 bases sitting between them. Per the germline V gene, CDR1 is SGDLS and CDR2 is YYNGEE. The CDR3 is 15 amino acids. CDR3 region: CASSAEGGGGTEAFF. CDR3 sequence (DNA): TGTGCCAGCAGCGCCGAGGGAGGGGGAGGCACTGAAGCTTTCTTT.

The genes are TRBV9 and TRBJ2-3; 10 nucleotides align to TRBD2. Germline V lookup: CDR1 SGDLS, CDR2 YYNGEE. This CDR3 has 16 amino acids. Trimming removed 2 bases from V and 4 bases from J; junction bases left unmatched: 7. The CDR3 coding sequence is TGTGCCAGCAGCGTGGAACCTAGCGGGGGCCCAGATACGCAGTATTTT. It codes for CASSVEPSGGPDTQYF. Using reference TRBV9 and TRBJ2-3 for the parts outside the CDR3, the full variable domain is DSGVTQTPKHLITATGQRVTLRCSPRSGDLSVYWYQQSLDQGLQFLIQYYNGEERAKGNILERFSAQQFPDLHSELNLSSLELGDSALYFCASSVEPSGGPDTQYFGPGTRLTVL.

As DNA, the CDR3 is TGTGCCAGCAGCTTTATGCCAGGGGGCACAGATACGCAGTATTTT. This codes for CASSFMPGGTDTQYF. The chain couples TRBV7-3 to TRBJ2-3, with D possibly being TRBD1 (6 bases). Germline V lookup: CDR1 SGHTA, CDR2 FQGTGA. The CDR3 has 15 amino acids. With 3 bases removed from V and 1 base from J, the gap between germline ends came to 11 bases.

This clone has a count of ten or more. This chain links TRBV19 with TRBJ1-1; D possibly corresponds to TRBD1 (6 bases). Germline-derived CDR1 and CDR2 are LNHDA and SQIVND (reference sequence). The CDR3 covers 15 residues. V was shortened by 6 bases and J by 1 base, with 15 bases between the two germline ends. Here the CDR3 DNA reads TGTGCCAGTAGGCCCCGGACAGCCCCGAACACTGAAGCTTTCTTT. It specifies CASRPRTAPNTEAFF.

This clone was counted once. V and J are TRBV29-1 and TRBJ1-2; 7 nucleotides line up with TRBD1. CDR1 is SQVTM and CDR2 is ANQGSEA in the germline V gene. The CDR3 spans 16 residues. V lost 4 bases to trimming and J lost 0 bases; unmatched junction nucleotides: 11. CDR3 sequence: CSVGLGTAITNYGYTF. Written as DNA, the CDR3 is TGCAGCGTTGGCCTAGGGACAGCGATAACTAACTATGGCTACACCTTC. Using reference TRBV29-1 and TRBJ1-2 for the parts outside the CDR3, the full variable domain is SAVISQKPSRDICQRGTSLTIQCQVDSQVTMMFWYRQQPGQSLTLIATANQGSEATYESGFVIDKFPISRPNLTFSTLTVSNMSPEDSSIYLCSVGLGTAITNYGYTFGSGTRLTVV.

The chain couples TRBV19 to TRBJ2-1, with 15 bases aligning to TRBD2. The trim removed 5 bases at V and 6 bases at J, leaving 11 bases unmatched. CDR3 length: 18 residues. CDR1 and CDR2 from the germline V gene are LNHDA and SQIVND (reference sequence). In nucleotides, the CDR3 is TGTGCCAGTAGTCGACGGACTAGCGGGAGGGCCCTGTCCAATGAGCAGTTCTTC. This translates into CASSRRTSGRALSNEQFF.

This rearrangement joins TRBV6-2 or TRBV6-3 to TRBJ2-5; 11 nucleotides line up with TRBD2. From germline, CDR1 is MNHEY and CDR2 SVGEGT. V trimming: 4 bases; J trimming: 6 bases; junction bases outside the gene matches: 16. CDR3 length equals 18 residues. Here the CDR3 DNA reads TGTGCCAGCAGTTCGCCCGGGATAGCGGGGGGGCCGGAGAAGACCCAGTACTTC. Its protein is CASSSPGIAGGPEKTQYF.

The chain links TRBV6-5 to TRBJ2-1; TRBD2 matches 12 bases. With 0 bases clipped from V and 14 bases from J, the junction kept 5 bases outside the gene matches. Germline V lookup: CDR1 MNHEY, CDR2 SVGAGI. This CDR3 has 14 residues. CDR3 sequence reads: CASSYSASGGAEFF. The CDR3 bases are TGTGCCAGCAGTTACTCGGCTAGCGGGGGGGCAGAGTTCTTC.

The chain uses TRBV10-1 and TRBJ1-5; tentative D call: TRBD1 (5 bases). Germline values: CDR1 WNHNN, CDR2 SYGVQD (reference sequence). V was pared by 2 bases and J by 0 bases, with 17 bases between. The CDR3 sequence is 18 residues long. The CDR3 protein is CASSELRDRRYSNQPQHF. The CDR3 DNA reads TGCGCCAGCAGTGAGCTTCGAGACAGAAGATATAGCAATCAGCCCCAGCATTTT.

This chain joins TRBV5-6 and TRBJ2-7; the D is unclear. The V end was cut by 4 bases, the J end by 3 bases, with 8 bases between. The CDR3 contains 12 residues. The germline gives CDR1 SGHDT, CDR2 YYEEEE. The CDR3 region is CASSRVGYEQYV. The CDR3 nucleotides read TGTGCCAGCAGCCGGGTAGGCTACGAGCAGTACGTC.

This chain links TRBV7-9 with TRBJ1-2; D unclear. The V end lost 2 bases, the J end lost 6 bases, and 13 bases lay between the germline ends. CDR1 and CDR2 from the germline V gene are SEHNR and FQNEAQ (reference sequence). The CDR3 length is 14 residues. CDR3 residues: CASSLSMAEHGYTF. The CDR3 coding sequence is TGTGCCAGCAGCTTAAGTATGGCAGAACATGGCTACACCTTC.

This chain connects TRBV3-1 (or the pseudogene TRBV3-2) to TRBJ1-1, with 11 bases fitting TRBD1. V lost 3 bases to trimming and J lost 11 bases; unmatched junction nucleotides: 5. The CDR3 totals 13 residues. Germline V gene lookup returns CDR1 LGHDT and CDR2 YNNKEL (reference sequence). Written as DNA, the CDR3 is TGTGCCAGCAGCCAGGAAGGACAGGGGGCCGCTTTCTTT. Protein product: CASSQEGQGAAFF.

The genes are TRBV19 and TRBJ1-1, with D possibly TRBD1 on 6 matching bases. Trimming left V 8 bases short and J 3 bases short, with 13 bases between. CDR3 length equals 13 residues. From germline, CDR1 is LNHDA and CDR2 SQIVND (reference sequence). CDR3 amino acids: CASARGADTEAFF. The DNA for the CDR3 is TGTGCCAGTGCCCGGGGGGCGGACACTGAAGCTTTCTTT.

A few counts support this clone. The V gene is TRBV4-1, the J gene TRBJ1-1; D not certain. Germline V gives CDR1 MGHRA, CDR2 YSYEKL. The CDR3 consists of 15 residues. The V gene lost 1 base and the J gene lost 0 bases, with 9 bases spanning the gap. The CDR3 loop reads CASSQVVGMNTEAFF. For the CDR3, the DNA is TGCGCCAGCAGCCAAGTCGTCGGTATGAACACTGAAGCTTTCTTT.